This TCR beta chain was recovered during a study of T cell changes during pregnancy in multiple sclerosis (dated by TCRdb to about 2019). Describing the broader study: The study looked at changes in the T cell repertoire across pregnancy in women with multiple sclerosis.

Of note for this clone: The antigen this receptor binds is unknown. No base quality values were provided; no much bigger clone lies one nucleotide off.

The library was obtained by the immunoSEQ multiplex PCR assay. TCRdb stores this immuneACCESS table with in-frame sequences only. Part of the clones is absent; in the studies checked, under half of the shortfall reflects unresolved V genes, and no reason is known for the rest. The sample table holds about 75,000 clones, of which just over 90% were seen once. The ten largest clones represent 0.43% of the sample. From the cysteine through the phenylalanine, the CDR3 covers 15 amino acids. The retained sequence is limited to the CDR3, 45 bases, with the frame set at the first base. Trimmed from V: 1 base; trimmed from J: 7 bases; junction bases lacking a gene match: 5. CDR1 and CDR2 are drawn from the germline V gene: SGHNT, YENEEA.

The sequencing used CD4+ T cells from peripheral blood mononuclear cells, collected before pregnancy. This receptor chain uses TRBV11-3 and TRBJ2-5; TRBD2 agrees with 11 junctional bases. This TCR was sampled from a female donor with multiple sclerosis, enrolled in a pregnancy study. The DNA sequence is as follows: TGTGCCAGCAGCTTAGCGACTAGCGGGGCGGGGACCCAGTACTTC. Translated, it reads CASSLATSGAGTQYF.